This TCR beta chain emerged from a study of cytomegalovirus exposure and HLA in healthy donors. General study points: The authors later found TCR association rates varying by HLA locus, with DRB1 most and HLA-C fewest. Most TCRs appeared rarely, but some public TCRs recurred in many donors. Per published accounts, TCR beta sequences correctly predicted the HLA-A and HLA-B alleles of most subjects.

This CDR3 spans 15 amino acids. The germline V gene has CDR1 SGHAT and CDR2 FQNNGV. J was trimmed by 2 bases and V by 6 bases; bases with no gene match: 6. Primers: 60 Vbeta forward and 13 Jbeta reverse. Here immunoSEQ multiplex PCR was the method, and the copy in TCRdb shows in-frame clones only, minus some. Among 50,000 to 70,000 clones listed, approximately 78% were seen once. Notes on this clone: Antigen unknown.

V and J are TRBV11-2 and TRBJ1-5; 8 positions agree with TRBD1. The clonotype comes from a girl aged 10 to 17 in good health and CMV-seropositive. Sequencing input: PBMCs. The CDR3 nucleotides are TGTGCCAGCAGTTCGGACAGGGTGCGCAATCAGCCCCAGCATTTT. Residues: CASSSDRVRNQPQHF.